The entry below describes one TCR beta chain. Its antigen remains unknown. The sample belongs to a study of T-cell memory formation after mild COVID-19. The CDR3 contains 14 residues. Trimming took 6 bases from V and 2 from J, leaving 10 bases between them. Germline V gene sequence: CDR1 MNHEY, CDR2 SMNVEV (reference sequence). TCRdb recomputed calls from the 5' RACE reads with MiXCR, one row per CDR3 protein. The data contain about 390,000 distinct CDR3 sequences, more than 15% of them seen just once; the ten biggest clones take up 20% to 25%. Findings and limits, study-wide: Pre-infection memory held some responding clones, suggesting pre-existing cross-reactive T cells responded.

The chain has TRBV27 and TRBJ2-2; D not resolved. The origin of this receptor is a man between 18 and 35 years old who had mild COVID-19 (a few samples of this study predate the infection). Cell type and time point are not known. The sequencing input was PBMCs or a T cell subset sorted from them (not recorded which). CDR3 DNA sequence: TGTGCCAGCAGCCACTCCCTCAACACCGGGGAGCTGTTTTTT. It yields the protein CASSHSLNTGELFF.